This T cell receptor (beta chain) was profiled in a study of cytomegalovirus exposure and HLA in healthy donors. Study-wide points: Solely CMV serostatus was available to characterize immune exposure. The study found most TCR sequences rare, yet found some public TCRs in many donors. A link between a missense DCLRE1C variant and TCR beta V- and J-gene trimming emerged from a later analysis.

CDR1 SGHAT and CDR2 FQNNGV come from the germline V gene. The CDR3 spans 13 residues. Trimming left V 5 bases short and J 11 bases short, with 19 bases between. The PCR used 60 Vbeta and 13 Jbeta primers. TCRdb's table, derived via immunoSEQ multiplex PCR, lists solely in-frame clones and lacks some. There are 150,000 to 180,000 clones in the sample; approximately 72% occur only once, and about 1.3% lies in the top ten. Turning to this clone: Its antigen is undetermined.

This TCR derives from a man between 18 and 35 years old in good health and CMV-seronegative. The V and J genes are TRBV11-2 and TRBJ2-7; a possible D gene is TRBD1 (5 bases). Material: PBMCs. The CDR3 DNA sequence: TGTGCCAGCAGCATCGAACGACAGCGTCTAGAGTACTTC. Protein sequence: CASSIERQRLEYF.